These T cell receptor beta chains were read from a single sample in a study of CD8+ T cells in alopecia areata. Assay used: immunoSEQ multiplex PCR; TCRdb lists only in-frame clones, some missing. Found here are tens of thousands of clones, about three quarters of them singletons; the top ten hold about 20%. The sequenced material came from NKG2D-low CD8+ T cells sorted from blood. The origin of the receptors is a human donor with alopecia areata. The CDR3 runs from the conserved cysteine through the conserved F or W. The order of the fields is D gene, J gene, V gene, clone size, CDR3 protein, CDR3 DNA. The D gene is left open where the match is weak. Clone size, where shown, is once, few, many, or a class for clones that have expanded.

- | TRBJ2-3 | TRBV29-1 | - | CSASNEDTQYF | TGCAGCGCCAGTAACGAGGATACGCAGTATTTT
- | TRBJ2-7 | TRBV4-1 | - | CASSQAHDRRSYEQYF | TGCGCCAGCAGCCAAGCTCACGACAGGCGATCCTACGAGCAGTACTTC
TRBD2 | TRBJ2-1 | TRBV4-1 | - | CASSQAPAGGLNEQFF | TGCGCCAGCAGCCAAGCCCCAGCGGGAGGATTAAATGAGCAGTTCTTC
TRBD1 | TRBJ1-4 | TRBV7-9 | - | CASSAGDRGIGVNEKLFF | TGTGCCAGCAGTGCGGGGGACAGGGGAATCGGTGTTAATGAAAAACTGTTTTTT
- | TRBJ2-3 | TRBV6-4 | - | CASSDSAGRTDTQYF | TGTGCCAGCAGTGACTCGGCGGGACGCACAGATACGCAGTATTTT
TRBD2 | TRBJ2-2 | TRBV25-1 | - | CASSAGTSDTGELFF | TGTGCCAGCAGTGCCGGGACTAGCGACACCGGGGAGCTGTTTTTT
TRBD1 | TRBJ1-5 | TRBV30 | - | CAWRGTGEVQPQHF | TGTGCCTGGAGAGGGACAGGGGAAGTTCAGCCCCAGCATTTT
TRBD2 | TRBJ2-7 | TRBV29-1 | - | CSVGLAGGSRDEQYF | TGCAGCGTGGGGCTAGCGGGGGGTTCGCGAGACGAGCAGTACTTC
TRBD1 | TRBJ2-7 | TRBV4-2 | - | CASSAPPGTGNEQYF | TGTGCCAGCAGCGCGCCTCCTGGGACAGGCAACGAGCAGTACTTC
TRBD1 | TRBJ1-2 | TRBV29-1 | - | CSVLPFDRENNVYGYTF | TGCAGCGTCCTACCATTTGACAGGGAAAACAACGTCTATGGCTACACCTTC
- | TRBJ2-1 | TRBV7-2 | once | CASSLSRVPYNEQFF | TGTGCCAGCAGCCTATCGCGAGTGCCTTACAATGAGCAGTTCTTC
TRBD1 | TRBJ2-4 | TRBV29-1 | once | CSVDFGTGDDIQYF | TGCAGCGTTGATTTTGGGACAGGGGATGACATTCAGTACTTC
TRBD1 | TRBJ2-3 | TRBV7-8 | - | CASSQMTGGATDTQYF | TGTGCCAGCAGCCAAATGACAGGGGGCGCCACAGATACGCAGTATTTT
- | TRBJ2-7 | TRBV30 | - | CAWSYLSYEQYF | TGTGCCTGGAGTTACCTCTCCTACGAGCAGTACTTC
TRBD1 | TRBJ2-1 | TRBV27 | - | CASSPGTSGGDEQFF | TGTGCCAGCAGTCCGGGAACATCAGGGGGCGATGAGCAGTTCTTC
TRBD1 | TRBJ2-7 | TRBV18 | large | CASSTTGVLDEQYF | TGTGCCAGCTCTACGACAGGGGTCTTGGACGAGCAGTACTTC
TRBD2 | TRBJ2-1 | TRBV29-1 | - | CSVAGAPGTSGYNEQFF | TGCAGCGTGGCCGGGGCCCCCGGGACTAGCGGTTACAATGAGCAGTTCTTC
- | TRBJ2-2 | TRBV6-5 | - | CASIGSRNTGELFF | TGTGCCAGCATCGGCAGCCGTAACACCGGGGAGCTGTTTTTT
TRBD1 | TRBJ2-7 | TRBV2 | - | CASREGQGAYEQYF | TGTGCCAGCAGGGAAGGACAGGGGGCTTACGAGCAGTACTTC
- | TRBJ1-5 | TRBV20-1 | once | CSATTVQPQHF | TGCAGTGCTACTACAGTCCAGCCCCAGCATTTT
- | TRBJ2-2 | TRBV29-1 | - | CSVRVGTGELFF | TGCAGCGTTCGAGTCGGCACCGGGGAGCTGTTTTTT
- | TRBJ1-2 | TRBV6-5 | - | CASRPGPASGYTF | TGTGCCAGCAGGCCGGGACCCGCCTCTGGCTACACCTTC
- | TRBJ2-2 | TRBV6-5 | - | CASSPLDYTGELFF | TGTGCCAGCAGTCCCCTGGACTACACCGGGGAGCTGTTTTTT
- | TRBJ2-1 | TRBV27 | - | CASSTSSVEFF | TGTGCCAGCAGTACTAGCTCCGTGGAGTTCTTC
TRBD1 | TRBJ2-1 | TRBV5-1 | - | CASSLGTVVYNEQFF | TGCGCCAGCAGCCTAGGGACAGTTGTCTACAATGAGCAGTTCTTC
TRBD2 | TRBJ2-7 | TRBV4-1 | - | CASSQATSGTYEQYF | TGCGCCAGCAGCCAAGCCACTAGCGGAACCTACGAGCAGTACTTC
- | TRBJ1-2 | TRBV30 | - | CAWSVRLGQLFYTF | TGTGCCTGGAGTGTACGTCTGGGGCAGCTATTCTACACCTTC
TRBD2 | TRBJ2-1 | TRBV11-2 | - | CASSSGLARSSYNEQFF | TGTGCCAGCAGCTCTGGACTAGCGAGGAGCTCCTACAATGAGCAGTTCTTC
- | TRBJ2-6 | TRBV28 | medium-sized | CASTPTASSSGANVLTF | TGTGCCAGCACCCCGACGGCCTCAAGCTCTGGGGCCAACGTCCTGACTTTC
- | TRBJ2-1 | TRBV30 | - | CAWSMFVGTRYNEQFF | TGTGCCTGGAGTATGTTTGTCGGGACGCGATACAATGAGCAGTTCTTC
- | TRBJ1-4 | TRBV6-6 | - | CASSYSAAGIDEKLFF | TGTGCCAGCAGTTACTCCGCGGCAGGAATAGATGAAAAACTGTTTTTT
TRBD2 | TRBJ2-3 | TRBV7-6 | - | CASSLELAGGDTQYF | TGTGCCAGCAGCTTAGAACTAGCGGGGGGAGATACGCAGTATTTT
TRBD1 | TRBJ2-1 | TRBV19 | medium-sized | CASNDRETDEQFF | TGTGCCAGTAACGACAGGGAGACCGATGAGCAGTTCTTC
- | TRBJ2-6 | TRBV6-5 | - | CASSSSGANVLTF | TGTGCCAGCAGTTCCTCTGGGGCCAACGTCCTGACTTTC
- | TRBJ2-7 | TRBV28 | - | CASSLGVGARYGEQYF | TGTGCCAGCAGTTTAGGTGTCGGGGCCAGATACGGGGAGCAGTACTTC
- | TRBJ2-7 | TRBV27 | - | CASSFGGSYEQYF | TGTGCCAGCAGTTTTGGGGGATCCTACGAGCAGTACTTC
TRBD1 | TRBJ1-2 | TRBV29-1 | - | CSVTDGQEYYGYTF | TGCAGCGTGACGGATGGACAGGAGTACTATGGCTACACCTTC
- | TRBJ2-4 | TRBV7-9 | few | CASSKTGRGLIIQYF | TGTGCCAGCAGCAAGACAGGGAGGGGGTTGATCATTCAGTACTTC
- | TRBJ2-1 | TRBV7-9 | once | CASSLEGRVNEQFF | TGTGCCAGCAGCTTAGAGGGTAGGGTGAATGAGCAGTTCTTC
- | TRBJ1-2 | TRBV4-1 | - | CASSQGQVNYGYTF | TGCGCCAGCAGCCAAGGACAGGTGAACTATGGCTACACCTTC
- | TRBJ2-3 | TRBV25-1 | - | CASSGGQVTDTQYF | TGTGCCAGCAGCGGGGGGCAGGTGACAGATACGCAGTATTTT
- | TRBJ2-5 | TRBV5-1 | - | CASSITPRLEYQETQYF | TGCGCCAGCAGCATAACCCCGAGACTAGAGTACCAAGAGACCCAGTACTTC
- | TRBJ2-5 | TRBV29-1 | - | CSVPGVIQETQYF | TGCAGCGTACCGGGGGTGATACAAGAGACCCAGTACTTC
- | TRBJ1-5 | TRBV2 | - | CASSDGQNSNQPQHF | TGTGCCAGCAGTGACGGCCAGAATAGCAATCAGCCCCAGCATTTT
- | TRBJ2-1 | TRBV7-6 | - | CASSSSGGGVNEQFF | TGTGCCAGCAGCTCCTCCGGCGGAGGGGTGAATGAGCAGTTCTTC
TRBD1 | TRBJ1-1 | TRBV28 | - | CASSFGQGAHPNTEAFF | TGTGCCAGCAGCTTCGGACAGGGGGCGCATCCGAACACTGAAGCTTTCTTT
- | TRBJ2-7 | TRBV27 | - | CASRPGLAAYEQYF | TGTGCCAGCAGGCCAGGGCTAGCAGCCTACGAGCAGTACTTC
- | TRBJ2-7 | TRBV28 | few | CASSLSGTSYEQYF | TGTGCCAGCAGTCTGTCAGGGACCTCCTACGAGCAGTACTTC
- | TRBJ1-1 | TRBV29-1 | - | CSVDFSEGTEAFF | TGCAGCGTTGATTTTTCAGAGGGGACTGAAGCTTTCTTT
- | TRBJ2-1 | TRBV7-2 | - | CASSLAPLAEQFF | TGTGCCAGCAGCTTAGCCCCTCTAGCGGAGCAGTTCTTC
- | TRBJ2-3 | TRBV5-1 | - | CASSLYGGEMTDTQYF | TGCGCCAGCAGCTTGTACGGCGGAGAGATGACAGATACGCAGTATTTT
- | TRBJ2-6 | TRBV4-3 | medium-sized | CASSQVKGTGANVLTF | TGCGCCAGCAGCCAAGTCAAGGGAACTGGGGCCAACGTCCTGACTTTC
- | TRBJ2-6 | TRBV28 | medium-sized | CASSLQEMGLSGANVLTF | TGTGCCAGCAGTTTGCAGGAAATGGGACTCTCTGGGGCCAACGTCCTGACTTTC
- | TRBJ2-1 | TRBV15 | - | CATSRDSFGVSDEQFF | TGTGCCACCAGCAGAGATAGTTTCGGGGTGTCGGATGAGCAGTTCTTC
- | TRBJ2-7 | TRBV29-1 | - | CSVDSGQTYEQYF | TGCAGCGTTGACTCTGGCCAAACCTACGAGCAGTACTTC
- | TRBJ2-3 | TRBV29-1 | - | CSVEGDTQYF | TGCAGCGTTGAGGGCGATACGCAGTATTTT
TRBD1 | TRBJ1-2 | TRBV27 | - | CAIPDRVYYGYTF | TGTGCCATCCCTGACAGGGTGTACTATGGCTACACCTTC
- | TRBJ2-3 | TRBV4-1 | - | CASRKGFGTDTQYF | TGCGCCAGCAGGAAAGGGTTTGGCACAGATACGCAGTATTTT
- | TRBJ1-5 | TRBV2 | - | CASQGWDQPQHF | TGTGCCAGTCAGGGGTGGGATCAGCCCCAGCATTTT
- | TRBJ2-3 | TRBV27 | - | CASSFEGTQYF | TGTGCCAGCAGTTTTGAGGGTACGCAGTATTTT